The rows below give T cell receptor beta chains drawn from one sample of a study of T-cell memory formation after mild COVID-19. TCRdb independently ran MiXCR on the 5' RACE reads; one entry per CDR3 protein. The sample has about 260,000 distinct CDR3 sequences, about 17% seen once. Sequenced sample: PBMCs or a T cell subset sorted from them (not recorded which). The receptor set was obtained from a man between 18 and 29 years old who had mild COVID-19 (a few samples of this study predate the infection). Cell type and time point are not known. The CDR3 runs from the conserved cysteine through the conserved F or W. The order of the fields is V gene, clone size, D gene, J gene, CDR3 protein, CDR3 DNA. A D gene is named only where the DNA matches it firmly. The size field is filled for only some rows; it gives once, few, many or a size class.

TRBV12-3/TRBV12-4,many,NA,TRBJ1-4,CASSPQGEKLFF,TGTGCCAGCAGCCCACAGGGTGAAAAACTGTTTTTT
TRBV6-4,few,NA,TRBJ2-3,CASSDGAGGADTQYF,TGTGCCAGCAGTGACGGGGCCGGGGGTGCAGATACGCAGTATTTT
TRBV20-1,NA,TRBD2,TRBJ2-3,CSAGLAGGSTDTQYF,TGCAGTGCCGGACTAGCGGGGGGTAGCACAGATACGCAGTATTTT
TRBV7-2,NA,TRBD2,TRBJ2-5,CASSPLVGLAGRETQYF,TGTGCCAGCAGCCCCCTGGTGGGACTAGCGGGACGCGAGACCCAGTACTTC
TRBV6-1,NA,NA,TRBJ1-1,CASSVRSGNTEAFF,TGTGCCAGCAGTGTCAGGTCCGGGAACACTGAAGCTTTCTTT
TRBV6-5,few,NA,TRBJ1-1,CASRPPIRGRGTEAFF,TGTGCCAGCAGACCCCCCATTCGCGGGAGGGGCACTGAAGCTTTCTTT
TRBV27,few,TRBD2,TRBJ2-5,CASSLLAGGPSQYF,TGTGCCAGCAGTTTACTAGCGGGGGGCCCCTCCCAGTACTTC
TRBV3-1,few,NA,TRBJ2-7,CASARGGYEQYF,TGTGCCAGCGCCCGGGGAGGCTACGAGCAGTACTTC
TRBV5-1,few,TRBD2,TRBJ2-3,CASSPPLAGDTDTQYF,TGCGCCAGCAGCCCTCCGCTAGCGGGGGATACAGATACGCAGTATTTT
TRBV20-1,few,NA,TRBJ1-2,CSARERGTLYGYTF,TGCAGTGCTAGAGAGCGGGGAACGCTCTATGGCTACACCTTC
TRBV12-3/TRBV12-4,NA,NA,TRBJ2-5,CASSLALPGQWEETQYF,TGTGCCAGCAGTTTAGCGCTACCGGGGCAGTGGGAAGAGACCCAGTACTTC
TRBV5-1,few,NA,TRBJ1-1,CASSADVQGTEAFF,TGCGCCAGCAGCGCCGACGTCCAGGGAACTGAAGCTTTCTTT
TRBV6-2/TRBV6-3,NA,NA,TRBJ1-1,CASRARGHTEAFF,TGTGCCAGCAGGGCACGGGGTCACACTGAAGCTTTCTTT
TRBV10-2,few,TRBD2,TRBJ2-5,CASRTSGETQYF,TGCGCCAGCCGGACTAGCGGAGAGACCCAGTACTTC
TRBV4-1,few,NA,TRBJ2-5,CASSPQPRTERETQYF,TGCGCCAGCAGCCCGCAGCCCCGGACGGAGAGGGAGACCCAGTACTTC
TRBV7-3,few,NA,TRBJ2-5,CASSFEGGTQETQYF,TGTGCCAGCAGCTTTGAGGGGGGCACCCAAGAGACCCAGTACTTC
TRBV28,few,TRBD2,TRBJ2-2,CASSYGLAGGIGELFF,TGTGCCAGCAGCTACGGACTAGCGGGGGGGATCGGGGAGCTGTTTTTT
TRBV5-1,few,NA,TRBJ1-4,CASSLEGHFAEKLFF,TGCGCCAGCAGCTTGGAGGGCCACTTCGCCGAAAAACTGTTTTTT
TRBV19,few,NA,TRBJ2-2,CASKWRGGYDTGELFF,TGTGCCAGTAAATGGAGGGGCGGTTACGACACCGGGGAGCTGTTTTTT
TRBV12-3/TRBV12-4,few,NA,TRBJ1-6,CASSLRGARNSPLHF,TGTGCCAGCAGTTTAAGGGGGGCCCGGAATTCACCCCTCCACTTT
TRBV18,NA,NA,TRBJ1-1,CASSPLGTNTEAFF,TGTGCCAGCTCACCATTGGGGACGAACACTGAAGCTTTCTTT
TRBV2,few,TRBD2,TRBJ2-5,CASSRGLAGVGETQYF,TGTGCCAGCAGTCGGGGACTAGCGGGGGTAGGAGAGACCCAGTACTTC
TRBV20-1,NA,NA,TRBJ1-2,CSARDAISGYTF,TGCAGTGCTAGAGATGCCATTTCCGGCTACACCTTC
TRBV12-3/TRBV12-4,NA,NA,TRBJ1-1,CASRNFLVNTEAFF,TGTGCCAGCAGGAATTTCTTGGTGAACACTGAAGCTTTCTTT
TRBV4-3,few,NA,TRBJ2-1,CASSPDSLPYNEQFF,TGCGCCAGCAGCCCTGACAGTCTCCCATACAATGAGCAGTTCTTC
TRBV7-3,NA,NA,TRBJ1-1,CASSFAGHTEAFF,TGTGCCAGCAGCTTCGCCGGTCACACTGAAGCTTTCTTT
TRBV3-1,many,TRBD2,TRBJ2-5,CASSHGLADQETQYF,TGTGCCAGCAGCCACGGACTAGCGGACCAAGAGACCCAGTACTTC
TRBV5-6,NA,NA,TRBJ1-1,CASSREQGKAFF,TGTGCCAGCAGTCGCGAACAGGGAAAAGCTTTCTTT
TRBV7-2,NA,NA,TRBJ1-3,CASSPWGADGNTIYF,TGTGCCAGCAGCCCCTGGGGGGCAGATGGAAACACCATATATTTT
TRBV5-1,few,TRBD1,TRBJ2-7,CASSFGQGEQYF,TGCGCCAGCAGCTTCGGACAGGGCGAGCAGTACTTC
TRBV15,few,NA,TRBJ1-2,CATSKQAAYGYTF,TGTGCCACCAGCAAACAGGCGGCTTATGGCTACACCTTC
TRBV28,few,TRBD2,TRBJ2-7,CASRLSGGNYEQYF,TGTGCCAGCAGGCTTAGCGGGGGAAACTACGAGCAGTACTTC
TRBV7-6,few,NA,TRBJ2-4,CASRLRGTPFESDIQYF,TGTGCCAGCCGACTACGGGGTACACCCTTTGAGTCAGACATTCAGTACTTC
TRBV10-3,few,NA,TRBJ2-5,CAISEYVQETQYF,TGTGCCATCAGTGAGTACGTCCAAGAGACCCAGTACTTC
TRBV7-9,NA,TRBD1,TRBJ2-1,CASRYRQGIYEQFF,TGTGCCAGCAGATACAGACAGGGTATCTATGAGCAGTTCTTC
TRBV19,NA,TRBD1,TRBJ1-4,CASRPSTGGNEKLFF,TGTGCCAGTAGGCCGTCGACAGGGGGGAATGAAAAACTGTTTTTT
TRBV18,NA,NA,TRBJ2-7,CASSPPSGSAEQYF,TGTGCCAGCTCACCCCCAAGCGGCTCCGCCGAGCAGTACTTC
TRBV9,few,TRBD1,TRBJ2-7,CASSPRDRLTYEQYF,TGTGCCAGCAGCCCCCGGGACAGGCTAACCTACGAGCAGTACTTC
TRBV6-5,NA,NA,TRBJ2-3,CASSGHREDTQYF,TGTGCCAGCAGTGGACACAGGGAGGATACGCAGTATTTT